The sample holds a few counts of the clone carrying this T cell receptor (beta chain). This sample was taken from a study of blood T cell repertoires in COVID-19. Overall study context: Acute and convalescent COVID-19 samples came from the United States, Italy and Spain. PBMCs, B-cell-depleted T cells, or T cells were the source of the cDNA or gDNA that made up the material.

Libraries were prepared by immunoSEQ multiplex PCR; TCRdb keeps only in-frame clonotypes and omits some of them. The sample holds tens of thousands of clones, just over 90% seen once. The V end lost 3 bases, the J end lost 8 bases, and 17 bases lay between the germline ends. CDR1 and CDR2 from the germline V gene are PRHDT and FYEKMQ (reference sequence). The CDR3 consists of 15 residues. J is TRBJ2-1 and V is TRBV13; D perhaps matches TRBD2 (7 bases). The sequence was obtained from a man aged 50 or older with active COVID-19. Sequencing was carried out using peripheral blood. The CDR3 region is CASSLRRGGLDEQFF. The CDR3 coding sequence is TGTGCCAGCAGCTTGAGGAGGGGGGGCCTGGATGAGCAGTTCTTC.